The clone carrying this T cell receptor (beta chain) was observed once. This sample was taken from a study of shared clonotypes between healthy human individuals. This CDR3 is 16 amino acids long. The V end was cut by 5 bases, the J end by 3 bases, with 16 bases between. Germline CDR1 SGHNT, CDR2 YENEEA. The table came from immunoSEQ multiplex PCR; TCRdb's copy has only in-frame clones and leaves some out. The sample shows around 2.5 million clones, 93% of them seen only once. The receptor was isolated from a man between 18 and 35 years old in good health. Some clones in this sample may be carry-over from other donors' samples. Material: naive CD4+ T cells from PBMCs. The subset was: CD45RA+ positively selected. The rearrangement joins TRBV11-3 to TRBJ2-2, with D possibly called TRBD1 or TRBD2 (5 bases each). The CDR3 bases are TGTGCCAGCAGCATAAGACCGGGACCCTACACCGGGGAGCTGTTTTTT. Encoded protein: CASSIRPGPYTGELFF.